The rows below give T cell receptor beta chains drawn from one sample of a study of identifying expanded T cells in peripheral blood. The method was immunoSEQ multiplex PCR; TCRdb's version includes in-frame clones alone and lacks a portion of them. There are some 93,000 clones in the sample; 88% occur only once, and about 4.2% lies in the top ten. The sequenced material came from blood. These receptors were taken from a person aged 18 to 70 in good health. Both conserved end residues are part of each CDR3. Fields, in order: CDR3 protein, CDR3 DNA, D gene, J gene, V gene, clone size. The D gene is left open where the match is weak. Size tells how often a clone was seen (once, few, many) or the class of an expanded clone, and some rows leave it out.

CASLPNQGIAYEQYF TGTGCCAGCCTACCAAATCAGGGGATCGCCTACGAGCAGTACTTC - TRBJ2-7 TRBV28 -
CATAVGRNQPQHF TGTGCCACCGCGGTGGGGCGCAATCAGCCCCAGCATTTT - TRBJ1-5 TRBV6-6 once
CASSSSSGDVDEQYF TGTGCCAGCAGTTCCTCTAGCGGGGACGTGGACGAGCAGTACTTC TRBD2 TRBJ2-7 TRBV25-1 -
CASSRYRDRGSLYEQYF TGCGCCAGCAGCCGGTACCGGGACAGGGGATCTCTCTACGAGCAGTACTTC TRBD1 TRBJ2-7 TRBV4-1 -
CATSKEQGGPDTQYF TGTGCCACCAGCAAAGAGCAGGGGGGCCCAGATACGCAGTATTTT - TRBJ2-3 TRBV15 -
CASSLVTSEYEQYF TGTGCCAGCAGCTTGGTTACTAGCGAGTACGAGCAGTACTTC TRBD2 TRBJ2-7 TRBV5-6 -
CAWGWSGQGNDEQYF TGTGCCTGGGGGTGGTCGGGACAGGGAAACGACGAGCAGTACTTC TRBD1 TRBJ2-7 TRBV30 -
CASSIQVGTEAFF TGTGCCAGTAGTATCCAGGTGGGGACTGAAGCTTTCTTT - TRBJ1-1 TRBV19 -
CASSQDWGGPGAKNIQYF TGCGCCAGCAGCCAAGATTGGGGGGGGCCCGGCGCCAAAAACATTCAGTACTTC - TRBJ2-4 TRBV4-3 -
CASSESGGAGDTQYF TGTGCCAGCAGTGAAAGCGGGGGGGCCGGAGATACGCAGTATTTT TRBD2 TRBJ2-3 TRBV6-4 -
CASSLMGLAGMTYEQYF TGTGCCAGCAGCTTGATGGGACTAGCGGGGATGACCTACGAGCAGTACTTC TRBD2 TRBJ2-7 TRBV7-6 -
CASSLRATNEKLFF TGTGCCAGCAGCTTGCGGGCAACTAATGAAAAACTGTTTTTT - TRBJ1-4 TRBV7-2 -
CSVEDLLLTSGDNLAKNIQYF TGCAGCGTTGAAGATCTTCTCTTGACTAGCGGGGACAATCTAGCCAAAAACATTCAGTACTTC TRBD2 TRBJ2-4 TRBV29-1 -
CASSWQGTDTQYF TGTGCCAGCAGTTGGCAAGGCACAGATACGCAGTATTTT - TRBJ2-3 TRBV27 -
CATSRDFVHSSYNEQFF TGTGCCACCAGCAGAGATTTCGTCCACAGCTCCTACAATGAGCAGTTCTTC - TRBJ2-1 TRBV15 -
CASSERETAKNIQYF TGTGCCAGCAGCGAGCGGGAAACAGCCAAAAACATTCAGTACTTC TRBD2 TRBJ2-4 TRBV7-8 -
CSVELGLGGGYGYTF TGCAGCGTTGAATTGGGACTGGGTGGTGGGTATGGCTACACCTTC - TRBJ1-2 TRBV29-1 -
CASSPSGSTYNEQFF TGTGCCAGCAGCCCCAGCGGGAGTACCTACAATGAGCAGTTCTTC TRBD2 TRBJ2-1 TRBV7-2 -
CATSRSGQITDTQYF TGTGCCACCAGCAGATCCGGACAGATCACAGATACGCAGTATTTT - TRBJ2-3 TRBV15 -
CASSPPRPEQFF TGTGCCAGCAGTCCCCCGAGACCTGAGCAGTTCTTC - TRBJ2-1 TRBV28 -
CASRYVGQPGEQYF TGTGCCAGCAGGTATGTGGGACAGCCCGGCGAGCAGTACTTC TRBD1 TRBJ2-7 TRBV6-1 -
CSARPYNEQFF TGCAGTGCTAGGCCCTACAATGAGCAGTTCTTC - TRBJ2-1 TRBV20-1 -
CAWRAGTSILNEQFF TGTGCCTGGAGAGCCGGGACTAGCATTCTCAATGAGCAGTTCTTC TRBD2 TRBJ2-1 TRBV30 -
CASSIGRAPGEQYF TGTGCCAGCAGCATAGGGAGGGCCCCGGGCGAGCAGTACTTC TRBD2 TRBJ2-7 TRBV9 -